This T cell receptor (beta chain) was sequenced for a study of blood T cells in healthy people across ages. Overall study findings and caveats: Long-lived donors had more naive CD4+ cells and higher diversity than aged donors. Per million T cells, the diversity of TCR beta decreased roughly linearly as age advanced.

Isolation of PBMCs gave at least 7 million cells per sample. It was with a sample-barcoded 5' primer and a J-beta primer mix that a second PCR of roughly 7 to 12 cycles was run. TCRdb reprocessed the 5' RACE reads with MiXCR, giving one entry per CDR3 protein. The table records around 1.7 million distinct CDR3 sequences, roughly 28% of them present only once. This clonotype was picked up a small number of times. Its antigen remains unidentified. CDR1 is SGHVS and CDR2 is FNYEAQ in the germline V gene. The CDR3 runs 15 residues. Losses at the gene ends were 4 bases for V and 5 bases for J; bases not matched to a gene: 6.

Sequencing was carried out using blood. The clonotype originates from a woman in her 30s in good health. J is TRBJ2-7 and V is TRBV7-6; TRBD2 matches at 12 bases. CDR3 in DNA: TGTGCCAGCAGCTCTCCGACTAGCGGGAGCGACGAGCAGTACTTC. Residues: CASSSPTSGSDEQYF.